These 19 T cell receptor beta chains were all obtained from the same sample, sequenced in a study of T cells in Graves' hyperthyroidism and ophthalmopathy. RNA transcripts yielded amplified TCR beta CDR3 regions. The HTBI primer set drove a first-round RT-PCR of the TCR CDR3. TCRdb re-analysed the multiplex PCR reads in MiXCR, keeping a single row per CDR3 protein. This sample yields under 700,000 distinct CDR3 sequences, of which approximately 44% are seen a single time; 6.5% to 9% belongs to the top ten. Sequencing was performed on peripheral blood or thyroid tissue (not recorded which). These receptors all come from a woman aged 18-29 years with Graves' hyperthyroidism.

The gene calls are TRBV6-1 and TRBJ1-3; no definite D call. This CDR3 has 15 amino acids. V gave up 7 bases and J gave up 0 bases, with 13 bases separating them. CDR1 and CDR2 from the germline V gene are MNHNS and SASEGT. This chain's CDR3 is CASIQNTVSGNTIYF. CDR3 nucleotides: TGTGCCAGCATCCAGAACACCGTCTCTGGAAACACCATATATTTT.

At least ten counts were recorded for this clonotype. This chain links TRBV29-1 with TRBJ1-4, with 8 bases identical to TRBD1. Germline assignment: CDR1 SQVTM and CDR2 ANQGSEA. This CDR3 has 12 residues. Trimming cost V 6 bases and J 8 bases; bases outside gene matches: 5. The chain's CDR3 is CSVGQGEEKLFF. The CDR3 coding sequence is TGCAGCGTAGGACAGGGTGAGGAAAAACTGTTTTTT.

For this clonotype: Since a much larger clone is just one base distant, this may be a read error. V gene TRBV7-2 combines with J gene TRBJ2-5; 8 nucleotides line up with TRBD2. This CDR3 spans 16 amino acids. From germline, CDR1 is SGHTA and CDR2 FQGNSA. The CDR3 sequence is CASSSPSGWGQETHYF. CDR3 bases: TGTGCCAGCAGCTCCCCTAGCGGGTGGGGCCAAGAGACCCATTACTTC.

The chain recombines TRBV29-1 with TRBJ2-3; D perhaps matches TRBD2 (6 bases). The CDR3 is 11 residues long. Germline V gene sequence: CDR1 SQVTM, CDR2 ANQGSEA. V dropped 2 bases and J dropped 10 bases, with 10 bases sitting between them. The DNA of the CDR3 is TGCAGCGTTGAATCGGGACTCGCGCAGTATTTT. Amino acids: CSVESGLAQYF.

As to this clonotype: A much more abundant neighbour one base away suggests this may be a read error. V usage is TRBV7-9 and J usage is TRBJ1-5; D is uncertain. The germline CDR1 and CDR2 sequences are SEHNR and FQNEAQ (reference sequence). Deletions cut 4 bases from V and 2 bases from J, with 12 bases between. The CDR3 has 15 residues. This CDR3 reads CASSSDTLGNQPQHF. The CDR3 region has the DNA TGTGCCAGCAGCTCAGATACTTTGGGCAATCAGCCCCAGCATTTT.

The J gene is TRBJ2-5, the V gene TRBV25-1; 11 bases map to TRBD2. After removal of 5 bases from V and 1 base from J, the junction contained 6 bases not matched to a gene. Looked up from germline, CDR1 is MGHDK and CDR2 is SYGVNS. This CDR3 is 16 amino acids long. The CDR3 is CASSYSGTSGQETQYF. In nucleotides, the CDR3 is TGTGCCAGCAGTTACTCCGGGACTAGCGGCCAAGAGACCCAGTACTTC. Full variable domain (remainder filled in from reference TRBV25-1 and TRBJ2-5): EADIYQTPRYLVIGTGKKITLECSQTMGHDKMYWYQQDPGMELHLIHYSYGVNSTEKGDLSSESTVSRIRTEHFPLTLESARPSHTSQYLCASSYSGTSGQETQYFGPGTRLLVL.

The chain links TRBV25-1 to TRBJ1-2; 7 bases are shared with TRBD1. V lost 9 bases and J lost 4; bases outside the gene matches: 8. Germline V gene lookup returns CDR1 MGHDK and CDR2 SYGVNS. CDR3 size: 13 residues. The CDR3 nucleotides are TGTGCCAGTTGGGACAGTGGATTCTATGGCTACACCTTC. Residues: CASWDSGFYGYTF.

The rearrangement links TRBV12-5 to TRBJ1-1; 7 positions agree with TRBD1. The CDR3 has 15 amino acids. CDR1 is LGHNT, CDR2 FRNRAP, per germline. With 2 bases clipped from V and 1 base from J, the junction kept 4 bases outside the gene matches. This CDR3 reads CASGLRTGSNTEAFF. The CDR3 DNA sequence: TGTGCTAGTGGTTTGAGGACAGGCTCGAACACTGAAGCTTTCTTT.

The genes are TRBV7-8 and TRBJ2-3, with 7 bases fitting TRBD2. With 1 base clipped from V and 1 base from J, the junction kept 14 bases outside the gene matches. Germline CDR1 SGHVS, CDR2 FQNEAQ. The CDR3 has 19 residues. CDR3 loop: CASSLEGGSLPGGTDTQYF. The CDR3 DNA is TGTGCCAGCAGCTTAGAGGGCGGGAGCCTCCCCGGGGGCACAGATACGCAGTATTTT.

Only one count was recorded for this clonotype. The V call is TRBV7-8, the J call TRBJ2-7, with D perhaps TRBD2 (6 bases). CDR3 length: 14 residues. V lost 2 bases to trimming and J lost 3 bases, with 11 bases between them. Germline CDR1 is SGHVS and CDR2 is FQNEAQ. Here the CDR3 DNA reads TGTGCCAGCAGCTTAATCGGGCGGGACTACGAGCAGTACTTC. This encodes CASSLIGRDYEQYF.

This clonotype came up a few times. The CDR3 sequence: CASSLEGRMGETQYF. Written as DNA, the CDR3 is TGTGCCAGCAGCTTAGAGGGGAGAATGGGAGAGACCCAGTACTTC. J is TRBJ2-5 and V is TRBV7-9; D may be TRBD1 or TRBD2 (5 bases each). Looked up from germline, CDR1 is SEHNR and CDR2 is FQNEAQ (reference sequence). The ends were cut back, 1 base at V and 4 bases at J, with 13 bases in the middle. The CDR3 is 15 residues long.

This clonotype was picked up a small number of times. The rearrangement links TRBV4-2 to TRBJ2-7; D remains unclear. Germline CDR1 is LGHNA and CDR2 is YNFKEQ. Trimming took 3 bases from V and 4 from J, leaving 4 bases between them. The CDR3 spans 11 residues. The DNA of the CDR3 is TGTGCCAGCAGCCACCAGTACGAGCAGTACTTC. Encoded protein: CASSHQYEQYF.

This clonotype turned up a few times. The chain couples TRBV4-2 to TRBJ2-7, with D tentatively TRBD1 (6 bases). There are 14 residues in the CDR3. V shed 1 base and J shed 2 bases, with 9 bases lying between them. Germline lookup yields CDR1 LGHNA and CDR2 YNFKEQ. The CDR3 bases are TGTGCCAGCAGCCAAGGAGGGGGTACCTACGAGCAGTACTTC. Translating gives CASSQGGGTYEQYF.

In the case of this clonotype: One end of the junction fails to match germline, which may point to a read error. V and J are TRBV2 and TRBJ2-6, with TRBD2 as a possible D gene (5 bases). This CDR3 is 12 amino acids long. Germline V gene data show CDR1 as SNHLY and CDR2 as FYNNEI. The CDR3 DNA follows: TGTGCCAGCAGTCACGGGGTCAACGTCCTGACTTTC. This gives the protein CASSHGVNVLTF.

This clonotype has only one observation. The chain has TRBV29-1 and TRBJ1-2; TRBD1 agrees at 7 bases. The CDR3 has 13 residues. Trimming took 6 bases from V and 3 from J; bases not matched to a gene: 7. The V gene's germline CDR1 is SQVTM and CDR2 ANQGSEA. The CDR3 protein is CSVQAGQDYGYTF. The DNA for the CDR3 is TGCAGCGTCCAGGCTGGACAGGACTATGGCTACACCTTC.

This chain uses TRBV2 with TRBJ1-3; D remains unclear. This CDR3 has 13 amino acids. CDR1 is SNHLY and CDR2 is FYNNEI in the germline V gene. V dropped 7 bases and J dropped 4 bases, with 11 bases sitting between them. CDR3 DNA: TGTGCCAGCATCAGTTATTCCGGAAACACCATATATTTT. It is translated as CASISYSGNTIYF. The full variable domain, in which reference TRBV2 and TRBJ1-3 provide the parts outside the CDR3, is EPEVTQTPSHQVTQMGQEVILRCVPISNHLYFYWYRQILGQKVEFLVSFYNNEISEKSEIFDDQFSVERPDGSNFTLKIRSTKLEDSAMYFCASISYSGNTIYFGEGSWLTVV.

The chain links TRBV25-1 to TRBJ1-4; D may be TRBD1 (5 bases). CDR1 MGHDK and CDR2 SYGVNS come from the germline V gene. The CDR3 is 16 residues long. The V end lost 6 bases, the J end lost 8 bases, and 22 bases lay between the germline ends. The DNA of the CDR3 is TGTGCCAGCAGCCCCGTTTTGGGCAGGGTAGGCGAAAAACTGTTTTTT. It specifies CASSPVLGRVGEKLFF.

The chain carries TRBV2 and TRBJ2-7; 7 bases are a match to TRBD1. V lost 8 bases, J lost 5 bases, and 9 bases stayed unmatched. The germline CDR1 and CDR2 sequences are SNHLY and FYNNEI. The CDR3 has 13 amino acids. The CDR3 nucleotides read TGTGCCAGCGTTGCTCCGGACAGGAACGAGCAGTACTTC. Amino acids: CASVAPDRNEQYF.

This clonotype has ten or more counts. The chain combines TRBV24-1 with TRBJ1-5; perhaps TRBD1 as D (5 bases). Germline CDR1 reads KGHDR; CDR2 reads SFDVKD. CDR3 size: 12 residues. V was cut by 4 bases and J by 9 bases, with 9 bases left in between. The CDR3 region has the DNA TGTGCCACCAGTGAAGAGAGGGGGCCCCAGCATTTT. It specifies CATSEERGPQHF.